These 26 T cell receptor beta chains were sequenced from one sample in a study of shared clonotypes between healthy human individuals. Profiling relied on immunoSEQ multiplex PCR, and the TCRdb table lists in-frame clones only, not all of them. The top ten clones hold roughly 1.7% of a sample with about 2.1 million clones, approximately 94% of them seen once. Naive CD8 populations comprised CD45RO-negative cells positively selected for CCR7, excluding terminally differentiated effector memory CD45RA+ cells. The sample was naive CD8+ T cells from PBMCs. These receptors all stem from a man between 18 and 29 years old in good health. Some clones in this sample may be carry-over from other donors' samples.

This clone was observed a single time. The chain joins TRBV4-1 to TRBJ2-1, with D possibly matching TRBD2 (6 bases). The CDR3 loop spans 17 amino acids. Germline V lookup: CDR1 MGHRA, CDR2 YSYEKL. V lost 3 bases and J 1 base, leaving 16 bases between the germline ends. This chain's CDR3 is CASSHRQDGSSYNEQFF. The CDR3 nucleotides are TGCGCCAGCAGCCACCGTCAGGACGGGAGTTCCTACAATGAGCAGTTCTTC.

Worth noting for this clone: Other nucleotide sequences from this sample produce the same CDR3. The chain joins TRBV9 to TRBJ1-1; D is undetermined. In germline, CDR1 is SGDLS, CDR2 YYNGEE. V was trimmed by 0 bases and J by 1 base, leaving 7 bases between them. The CDR3 covers 14 residues. The CDR3 spells CASSVGKGNTEAFF. The CDR3 DNA follows: TGTGCCAGCAGCGTAGGTAAAGGGAACACTGAAGCTTTCTTT.

Regarding this clone: Since no conserved phenylalanine or tryptophan closes the CDR3, a read error is the likely cause. The chain is built from TRBV4-2 and TRBJ1-2; the D gene is possibly TRBD1 (5 bases). The CDR3 is 15 amino acids. V was trimmed by 0 bases and J by 3 bases, leaving 11 bases between them. Per the germline V gene, CDR1 is LGHNA and CDR2 is YNFKEQ. The DNA of the CDR3 is TGTGCCAGCAGCCAAGAGGGACCGGGGGACTATGGCTACACCTCC. Its translation is CASSQEGPGDYGYTS.

The rearrangement links TRBV10-3 to TRBJ1-5; no clear D gene. The germline gives CDR1 ENHRY, CDR2 SYGVKD. The CDR3 runs 13 residues. The V end lost 2 bases, the J end lost 5 bases, and 7 bases lay between the germline ends. The CDR3 here is CAISEAIDQPQHF. CDR3 nucleotide sequence: TGTGCCATCAGTGAGGCTATTGATCAGCCCCAGCATTTT.

The rearrangement uses TRBV27 and TRBJ2-7, with D unresolved. The CDR3 covers 11 residues. Germline V gives CDR1 MNHEY, CDR2 SMNVEV (reference sequence). V was trimmed by 6 bases and J by 9 bases, leaving 12 bases between them. The CDR3 coding sequence is TGTGCCAGCAGAGACCTTTTGGGGCAGTACTTC. Amino acid sequence: CASRDLLGQYF.

The chain combines TRBV29-1 with TRBJ2-7; TRBD2 aligns across 14 bases. Germline V CDR1 and CDR2: SQVTM, ANQGSEA. This CDR3 is 15 amino acids long. Trimming at V came to 4 bases and at J to 2 bases, leaving 4 bases not matched to a gene. CDR3 region: CSVAGLAGEPYEQYF. Written as DNA, the CDR3 is TGCAGCGTTGCGGGACTAGCGGGAGAACCCTACGAGCAGTACTTC.

This clone showed up just once. The J gene is TRBJ2-1, the V gene TRBV4-2; 8 positions match TRBD2. With V trimmed by 0 bases and J by 4 bases, 8 bases remained unmatched. The germline gives CDR1 LGHNA, CDR2 YNFKEQ. The CDR3 has 17 residues. The CDR3 nucleotides read TGTGCCAGCAGCCAAGATAAGACTAGCGCCTTATACAATGAGCAGTTCTTC. Encoded protein: CASSQDKTSALYNEQFF.

V gene TRBV4-3 combines with J gene TRBJ1-2; D unclear. Germline V gene sequence: CDR1 LGHNA, CDR2 YSLEER. CDR3 length equals 16 residues. V was shortened by 1 base and J by 2 bases, with 14 bases between the two germline ends. The CDR3 here is CASSQGIATANYGYTF. In DNA form, the CDR3 reads TGCGCCAGCAGCCAAGGGATAGCGACCGCCAACTATGGCTACACCTTC.

The chain couples TRBV19 to TRBJ2-5; D might be TRBD2 (6 bases). The CDR3 spans 13 residues. Per the germline V gene, CDR1 is LNHDA and CDR2 is SQIVND (reference sequence). Trimming removed 6 bases at V and 5 bases at J, with 13 bases between. The CDR3 sequence: CASRGRDFETQYF. CDR3 DNA sequence: TGTGCCAGTAGAGGAAGGGACTTCGAGACCCAGTACTTC. Full variable domain (outside the CDR3, taken from reference TRBV19 and TRBJ2-5): DGGITQSPKYLFRKEGQNVTLSCEQNLNHDAMYWYRQDPGQGLRLIYYSQIVNDFQKGDIAEGYSVSREKKESFPLTVTSAQKNPTAFYLCASRGRDFETQYFGPGTRLLVL.

V usage is TRBV28 and J usage is TRBJ1-5; D is unclear. Per the germline V gene, CDR1 is MDHEN and CDR2 is SYDVKM. CDR3 length: 16 amino acids. Trimming cost V 2 bases and J 6 bases, with 17 bases left between them. CDR3 DNA sequence: TGTGCCAGCAGTTTACAAACCGGGCCTAAAGTTCAGCCCCAGCATTTT. Amino acid sequence: CASSLQTGPKVQPQHF. The whole variable domain, remainder taken from reference TRBV28 and TRBJ1-5, is DVKVTQSSRYLVKRTGEKVFLECVQDMDHENMFWYRQDPGLGLRLIYFSYDVKMKEKGDIPEGYSVSREKKERFSLILESASTNQTSMYLCASSLQTGPKVQPQHFGDGTRLSIL.

This clone was seen once. The chain has TRBV7-6 and TRBJ2-1, with 7 bases matching TRBD2. The germline V gene encodes CDR1 SGHVS and CDR2 FNYEAQ. This CDR3 region has 15 residues. Trimming at V came to 5 bases and at J to 2 bases, leaving 6 bases not matched to a gene. The CDR3 DNA reads TGTGCCAGCAGCCCACTAGCGTTGACCTACAATGAGCAGTTCTTC. Translated: CASSPLALTYNEQFF.

This rearrangement joins TRBV4-1 to TRBJ1-2; D may be TRBD1 (5 bases). Germline lookup yields CDR1 MGHRA and CDR2 YSYEKL. This CDR3 region has 16 residues. V gave up 1 base and J gave up 4 bases, with 16 bases separating them. The CDR3 protein is CASSQVGGADLYGYTF. CDR3 DNA: TGCGCCAGCAGCCAAGTCGGCGGGGCCGATCTCTATGGCTACACCTTC.

This chain connects TRBV7-6 to TRBJ2-1; 9 bases line up with TRBD2. The CDR3 loop spans 18 amino acids. Germline-derived CDR1 and CDR2 are SGHVS and FNYEAQ. Trimming took 1 base from V and 0 from J; bases not matched to a gene: 7. The CDR3 region has the DNA TGTGCCAGCAGCTTAGTTTCGCGGCGGGAGGGCTCCTACAATGAGCAGTTCTTC. Residues: CASSLVSRREGSYNEQFF.

The CDR3 protein is CASSFGGMGEQYF. The CDR3 nucleotides are TGTGCCAGCAGCTTCGGGGGGATGGGCGAGCAGTACTTC. The chain couples TRBV7-6 to TRBJ2-7; TRBD2 agrees at 7 bases. The ends lost 3 bases at V and 6 bases at J; junction bases unmatched: 5. CDR1 is SGHVS and CDR2 is FNYEAQ in the germline V gene. The CDR3 contains 13 residues.

This clone was observed a handful of times. The chain carries TRBV2 and TRBJ1-1; weak D call: TRBD1 (6 bases). This CDR3 region has 14 residues. Per germline, CDR1 SNHLY and CDR2 FYNNEI. V was cut by 1 base and J by 1 base, with 7 bases left in between. The chain's CDR3 is CASSEGGGNTEAFF. In nucleotides, the CDR3 is TGTGCCAGCAGTGAAGGAGGGGGGAACACTGAAGCTTTCTTT.

This clone showed up just once. One end of the junction is discordant with germline, which a read error may explain. J is TRBJ2-1 and V is TRBV19; 10 nucleotides align to TRBD2. From germline, CDR1 is LNHDA and CDR2 SQIVND (reference sequence). The CDR3 has 15 amino acids. The DNA for the CDR3 is TGTGTCAGTAGTTCGGGACTAGCGCCCTACAATGAGCAGTTCTTC. This encodes CVSSSGLAPYNEQFF.

This clone occurred a few times. CDR3 region: CASSLNSMDEQFF. In DNA form, the CDR3 reads TGTGCCAGCAGCTTAAACTCGATGGATGAGCAGTTCTTC. V gene TRBV7-3 combines with J gene TRBJ2-1, with no clear D. This CDR3 spans 13 amino acids. V was trimmed by 1 base and J by 8 bases, leaving 9 bases between them. Germline CDR1 reads SGHTA; CDR2 reads FQGTGA.

The chain employs TRBV6-1 and TRBJ1-2; D is unresolved. Between the trimmed V and J ends, which lost 9 bases and 3 bases, there was a span of 17 bases. The germline CDR1 and CDR2 sequences are MNHNS and SASEGT. CDR3 length: 14 residues. CDR3 nucleotides: TGTGCCAGTCGGGCGACACCCTGGGACTATGGCTACACCTTC. Amino acids: CASRATPWDYGYTF.

The J gene is TRBJ2-3, the V gene TRBV6-1, with TRBD1 matching 7 bases. In germline, CDR1 is MNHNS, CDR2 SASEGT. The CDR3 sequence is 14 residues long. Unmatched junction bases numbered 5, after V lost 4 bases and J lost 4 bases. CDR3 in DNA: TGTGCCAGCAGTGGTATTAGGGGGCCAGATACGCAGTATTTT. Translated, it gives CASSGIRGPDTQYF.

The rearrangement links TRBV9 to TRBJ2-1, with D possibly being TRBD1 or TRBD2 (5 bases each). The germline V gene encodes CDR1 SGDLS and CDR2 YYNGEE. The length of the CDR3 is 16 residues. Trimming stripped 3 bases from V and 4 bases from J, with 17 bases between. The DNA of the CDR3 is TGTGCCAGCAGCGCGGATTGGGACCCAAAATACAATGAGCAGTTCTTC. It encodes CASSADWDPKYNEQFF.

The chain recombines TRBV29-1 with TRBJ1-1; D is undetermined. Trimming removed 6 bases at V and 3 bases at J, with 8 bases between. Looked up from germline, CDR1 is SQVTM and CDR2 is ANQGSEA. This CDR3 spans 11 amino acids. The CDR3 DNA is TGCAGCGTCGTATTATACACTGAAGCTTTCTTT. It is translated as CSVVLYTEAFF. The variable domain in full, completed from reference TRBV29-1 and TRBJ1-1, reads SAVISQKPSRDICQRGTSLTIQCQVDSQVTMMFWYRQQPGQSLTLIATANQGSEATYESGFVIDKFPISRPNLTFSTLTVSNMSPEDSSIYLCSVVLYTEAFFGQGTRLTVV.

The chain is built from TRBV14 and TRBJ2-7; D assignment may be TRBD1 or TRBD2 (5 bases each). With 4 bases removed from V and 6 bases from J, the gap between germline ends came to 19 bases. The CDR3 loop spans 15 amino acids. Germline CDR1 SGHDN, CDR2 FVKESK. DNA for the CDR3: TGTGCCAGCAGCCGTCGTTCAGGGAGACTCGGCGAGCAGTACTTC. This sequence encodes CASSRRSGRLGEQYF.

This clone was recorded a few times. Other nucleotide sequences in the sample specify the same CDR3. The V gene is TRBV29-1, the J gene TRBJ1-1; 7 bases agree with TRBD1. Per the germline V gene, CDR1 is SQVTM and CDR2 is ANQGSEA. V was clipped by 7 bases and J by 1 base; unmatched bases: 3. The CDR3 runs 12 residues. CDR3 DNA: TGCAGCGGGGGGACAGCGAACACTGAAGCTTTCTTT. Protein: CSGGTANTEAFF.

V gene TRBV7-8 combines with J gene TRBJ2-7; no definite D call. This CDR3 contains 13 residues. The germline V and J ends were trimmed by 5 bases and 2 bases, with 10 bases remaining between them. Germline V CDR1 and CDR2: SGHVS, FQNEAQ. CDR3 region: CASSVSRTYEQYF. CDR3 in DNA: TGTGCCAGCAGCGTCTCCCGGACCTACGAGCAGTACTTC.

The chain employs TRBV19 and TRBJ2-5; D unclear. Trimming took off 7 bases at V and 5 bases at J, with 20 bases between the two ends. Per germline, CDR1 LNHDA and CDR2 SQIVND (reference sequence). CDR3 size: 15 residues. In DNA form, the CDR3 reads TGTGCCAGTATCCACTTACTTCTCGACCGCGAGACCCAGTACTTC. It is translated as CASIHLLLDRETQYF.

The chain has TRBV29-1 and TRBJ1-2, with 11 nucleotides matching TRBD1. Germline loops: CDR1 SQVTM, CDR2 ANQGSEA. The CDR3 loop spans 14 amino acids. After removal of 3 bases from V and 8 bases from J, the junction contained 8 bases not matched to a gene. Here the CDR3 DNA reads TGCAGCGTTGATGGCACCGGGACAGGGGGAGGCTACACCTTC. Amino acid sequence: CSVDGTGTGGGYTF.